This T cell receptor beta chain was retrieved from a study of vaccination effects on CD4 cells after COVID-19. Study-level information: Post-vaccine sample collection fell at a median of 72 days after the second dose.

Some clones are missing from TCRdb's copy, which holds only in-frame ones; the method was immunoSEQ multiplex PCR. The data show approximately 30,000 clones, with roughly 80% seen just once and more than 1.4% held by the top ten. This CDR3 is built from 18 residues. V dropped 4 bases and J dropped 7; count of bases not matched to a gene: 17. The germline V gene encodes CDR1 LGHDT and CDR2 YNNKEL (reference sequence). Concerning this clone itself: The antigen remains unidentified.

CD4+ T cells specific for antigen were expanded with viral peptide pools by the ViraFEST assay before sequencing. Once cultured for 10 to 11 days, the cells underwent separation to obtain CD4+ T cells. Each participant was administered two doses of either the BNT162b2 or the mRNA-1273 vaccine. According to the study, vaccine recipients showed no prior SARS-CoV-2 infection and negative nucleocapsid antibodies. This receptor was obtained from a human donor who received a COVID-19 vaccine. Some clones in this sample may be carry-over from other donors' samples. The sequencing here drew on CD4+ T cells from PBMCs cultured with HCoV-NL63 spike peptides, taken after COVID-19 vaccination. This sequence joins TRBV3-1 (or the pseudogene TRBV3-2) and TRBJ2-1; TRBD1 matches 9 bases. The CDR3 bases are TGTGCCAGCAGCCGCATTACTTCCGGGACAGGGTGGAGTAATGAGCAGTTCTTC. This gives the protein CASSRITSGTGWSNEQFF.